This TCR beta chain was profiled in a study of blood T cell repertoires in COVID-19. Study in general: Sites in the United States, Italy and Spain provided acute and convalescent COVID-19 samples. Sources were T cells, B-cell-depleted T cells, or PBMCs; the material itself was cDNA or gDNA.

Original data processing: Estimation of nucleated cell counts relied on the amplification of reference gene primers. Here immunoSEQ multiplex PCR was the method, and the copy in TCRdb shows in-frame clones only, minus some. V and J calls and clone size are copied from that table; D and trimming were computed from the DNA. Among tens of thousands of clones listed, 82% were seen once. This clone was counted many times. The CDR3 is 15 amino acids. Germline V gene lookup returns CDR1 MNHEY and CDR2 SMNVEV (reference sequence). The ends lost 5 bases at V and 6 bases at J; junction bases unmatched: 4. Specimen: peripheral blood. The V and J genes are TRBV27 and TRBJ1-6; TRBD1 matches 10 bases. The clonotype was recovered from a man aged 45-65 years with acute or convalescent COVID-19. The CDR3 nucleotides read TGTGCCAGCAGTATCCGGGACAGGGGTAATTCACCCCTCCACTTT. This sequence encodes CASSIRDRGNSPLHF.